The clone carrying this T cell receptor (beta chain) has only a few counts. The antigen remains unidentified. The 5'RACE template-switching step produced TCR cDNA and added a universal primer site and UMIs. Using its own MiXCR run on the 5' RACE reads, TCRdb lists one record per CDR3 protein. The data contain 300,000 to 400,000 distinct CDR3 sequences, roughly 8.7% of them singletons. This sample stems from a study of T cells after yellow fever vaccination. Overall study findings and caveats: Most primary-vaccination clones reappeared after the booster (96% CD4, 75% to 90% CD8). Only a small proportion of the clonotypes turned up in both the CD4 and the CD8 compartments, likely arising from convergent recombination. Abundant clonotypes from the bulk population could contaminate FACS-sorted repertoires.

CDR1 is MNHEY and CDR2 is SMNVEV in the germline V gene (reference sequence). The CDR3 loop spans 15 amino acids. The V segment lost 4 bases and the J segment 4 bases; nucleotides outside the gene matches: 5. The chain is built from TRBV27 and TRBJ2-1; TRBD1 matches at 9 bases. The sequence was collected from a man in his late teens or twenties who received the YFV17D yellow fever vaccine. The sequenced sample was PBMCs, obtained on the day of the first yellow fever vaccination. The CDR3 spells CASSYGTGRYNEQFF. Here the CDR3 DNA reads TGTGCCAGCAGTTATGGGACAGGGCGTTACAATGAGCAGTTCTTC.